The 5 T cell receptor beta chains reported below all come from one sample, sequenced in a study of T-cell memory formation after mild COVID-19 (dated by TCRdb to 2020 to 2023). Preparation of the library involved 5' RACE. Sequencing relied on an Illumina NovaSeq 6000. In-frame beta chains were kept once TCRdb had trimmed the public reads at Q25 with fastp and called clones with MiXCR. Rows are unified per CDR3 protein, each entry keeping the most common DNA and genes. Recorded for this sample are around 390,000 distinct CDR3 sequences; about 15% of them occurred a single time. In total, the top ten clones hold roughly 21% of the sample. The sequenced material came from PBMCs or a T cell subset sorted from them (not recorded which). The receptors originated from a young man who had mild COVID-19 (a few samples of this study predate the infection). The sample titles of this study are shuffled in the database, so cell type and time point are left out; the donor was told from shared clones.

This clonotype has more than one count but fewer than ten. The DNA of the CDR3 is TGTGCCAGCAGCGTAGAAGCGGTCGGGGGGGATACGCAGTATTTT. Its translation is CASSVEAVGGDTQYF. This chain uses TRBV9 with TRBJ2-3; 7 bases are a match to TRBD2. The V segment lost 0 bases and the J segment 6 bases; nucleotides outside the gene matches: 7. The CDR3 consists of 15 residues. Germline lookup yields CDR1 SGDLS and CDR2 YYNGEE.

The chain carries TRBV30 and TRBJ1-5; tentative D call: TRBD1 (5 bases). The CDR3 totals 13 residues. Germline lookup yields CDR1 GTSNPN and CDR2 SVGIG (reference sequence). Trimming removed 2 bases from V and 1 base from J, with 6 bases in between. This chain's CDR3 is CAWSQGSNQPQHF. CDR3 nucleotide sequence: TGTGCCTGGAGTCAGGGAAGCAATCAGCCCCAGCATTTT.

The gene calls are TRBV7-2 and TRBJ1-4; TRBD1 aligns across 7 bases. The V gene's germline CDR1 is SGHTA and CDR2 FQGNSA. The J segment lost 8 bases and the V segment lost 5 bases, leaving 8 bases of the junction unmatched. The CDR3 is 14 residues long. The CDR3 is CASSIDRAGEKLFF. CDR3 DNA: TGTGCCAGCAGCATAGACAGGGCGGGGGAAAAACTGTTTTTT.

There are a few counts of this clonotype. The genes are TRBV24-1 and TRBJ2-2, with D possibly TRBD2 on 7 matching bases. Per germline, CDR1 KGHDR and CDR2 SFDVKD. The CDR3 length is 15 residues. V gave up 9 bases and J gave up 5 bases, with 18 bases separating them. For the CDR3, the DNA is TGTGCCACCCGCAAAGCGGGACATGGTACCGGGGAGCTGTTTTTT. This sequence encodes CATRKAGHGTGELFF.

Only a few counts were recorded for this clonotype. The chain is built from TRBV20-1 and TRBJ1-4; D possibly corresponds to TRBD1 (6 bases). Trimming pared 2 bases from V and 4 bases from J, leaving 11 bases between. CDR1 is DFQATT, CDR2 SNEGSKA, per germline (reference sequence). The length of the CDR3 is 14 residues. The CDR3 DNA sequence: TGCAGTGCTAGAAGCAGGGGCGGTAATGAAAAACTGTTTTTT. This sequence encodes CSARSRGGNEKLFF.